The 12 T cell receptor beta chains in this list originate from one sample, sequenced in a study of radiation and T cells in renal cell carcinoma. The sample's time point: blood 2 weeks post-SBRT. Specified treatment: 15 Gy SBRT to primary tumor, nephrectomy 4 weeks later. The data were produced by immunoSEQ multiplex PCR, yet TCRdb's version contains in-frame clones alone and is incomplete. The sample records some 58,000 clones, around 80% being singletons. The sample was blood, taken from a patient whose treatment included radiotherapy and nephrectomy. These receptors were obtained from a man aged 60-69 years with renal cell carcinoma.

This chain joins TRBV28 and TRBJ2-1; 7 bases are shared with TRBD2. The CDR3 length is 18 residues. Germline V gene lookup returns CDR1 MDHEN and CDR2 SYDVKM. With 2 bases clipped from V and 0 bases from J, the junction kept 10 bases outside the gene matches. CDR3 bases: TGTGCCAGCAGTTTACCCGCCGGACTAGAGAGCTCCTACAATGAGCAGTTCTTC. Translating gives CASSLPAGLESSYNEQFF.

This clone was detected only once. The chain carries TRBV7-2 and TRBJ2-5; perhaps D is TRBD1 or TRBD2 (5 bases each). V was clipped by 5 bases and J by 2 bases, with 12 bases between them. This CDR3 spans 14 amino acids. Looked up from germline, CDR1 is SGHTA and CDR2 is FQGNSA. In DNA, the CDR3 is TGTGCCAGCAGCCACCCGGGGCAGCAAGAGACCCAGTACTTC. As protein: CASSHPGQQETQYF.

This clone was counted a single time. This rearrangement joins TRBV6-5 to TRBJ2-7; D is undetermined. The germline gives CDR1 MNHEY, CDR2 SVGAGI. V lost 7 bases and J 2 bases, leaving 15 bases between the germline ends. The CDR3 contains 14 residues. CDR3 DNA sequence: TGTGCCAGCAAAAGGGCGGACGGAGCCTACGAGCAGTACTTC. This gives the protein CASKRADGAYEQYF.

This chain connects TRBV7-2 to TRBJ2-5, with 7 positions matching TRBD1. The CDR3 covers 15 residues. Losses at the gene ends were 5 bases for V and 4 bases for J; bases not matched to a gene: 10. Germline loops: CDR1 SGHTA, CDR2 FQGNSA. This chain's CDR3 is CASSQDRDRRETQYF. The CDR3 bases are TGTGCCAGCAGCCAAGACAGGGATCGGCGAGAGACCCAGTACTTC.

V is TRBV4-3 and J is TRBJ1-2; 8 bases fit TRBD1. The junction had 0 bases not matched to a gene; V was cut back by 5 bases and J by 4 bases. This CDR3 is 12 amino acids long. CDR1 LGHNA and CDR2 YSLEER come from the germline V gene. CDR3 in amino acids: CASSGQGYGYTF. CDR3 DNA: TGCGCCAGCAGCGGACAGGGCTATGGCTACACCTTC.

The chain uses TRBV14 and TRBJ1-3; 7 nucleotides line up with TRBD1. CDR1 and CDR2 from the germline V gene are SGHDN and FVKESK. This CDR3 region has 16 residues. V shed 2 bases and J 5 bases; nucleotides not matched to a gene: 9. CDR3 nucleotides: TGTGCCAGCAGCCAATCTTTCGACAGGGTGAGAAACACCATATATTTT. This sequence encodes CASSQSFDRVRNTIYF.

The chain carries TRBV28 and TRBJ1-3; no definite D call. The CDR3 length is 13 residues. The V end lost 10 bases, the J end lost 6 bases, and 16 bases lay between the germline ends. In germline, CDR1 is MDHEN, CDR2 SYDVKM. CDR3 in DNA: TGTGCCACCGCCGGGGTTTATGAAAACACCATATATTTT. It is translated as CATAGVYENTIYF.

This chain joins TRBV27 and TRBJ1-1; D is undetermined. The germline V gene has CDR1 MNHEY and CDR2 SMNVEV (reference sequence). CDR3 length: 15 residues. The V and J ends lost 5 bases and 1 base respectively, with 14 bases between them. DNA for the CDR3: TGTGCCAGCAGTACGACGTATAGCAGGAACACTGAAGCTTTCTTT. It translates to CASSTTYSRNTEAFF.

J is TRBJ2-2 and V is TRBV19; 7 bases align to TRBD1. After removal of 6 bases from V and 0 bases from J, the junction contained 7 bases not matched to a gene. This CDR3 spans 16 amino acids. The germline CDR1 and CDR2 sequences are LNHDA and SQIVND (reference sequence). The CDR3 protein is CASSPRTGANTGELFF. The CDR3 DNA is TGTGCCAGTAGCCCTAGGACAGGAGCGAACACCGGGGAGCTGTTTTTT.

The count of this clone is one. V and J are TRBV7-8 and TRBJ2-7, with 10 bases identical to TRBD1. The CDR3 length is 14 residues. Germline V gene data show CDR1 as SGHVS and CDR2 as FQNEAQ. V gave up 2 bases and J gave up 7 bases; unmatched junction bases: 5. The chain's CDR3 is CASSLRTGGREQYF. Written as DNA, the CDR3 is TGTGCCAGCAGCTTAAGGACAGGGGGAAGGGAGCAGTACTTC.

This clone turned up a few times. This rearrangement joins TRBV2 to TRBJ2-3; D is ambiguous. Germline CDR1 is SNHLY and CDR2 is FYNNEI. The V end lost 4 bases, the J end lost 1 base, and 9 bases lay between the germline ends. The CDR3 loop spans 14 amino acids. Here the CDR3 reads CASSVELGTDTQYF. CDR3 sequence (DNA): TGTGCCAGCAGTGTAGAGCTTGGCACAGATACGCAGTATTTT.

The chain is built from TRBV5-8 and TRBJ1-1, with D unclear. V gave up 3 bases and J gave up 6 bases, with 18 bases separating them. Germline V gene data show CDR1 as SGHTS and CDR2 as YDEGEE. The CDR3 loop spans 15 amino acids. The CDR3 DNA is TGTGCCAGCAGCTCTGTTGGGCGTGGAAGGGCTGAAGCTTTCTTT. This gives the protein CASSSVGRGRAEAFF.